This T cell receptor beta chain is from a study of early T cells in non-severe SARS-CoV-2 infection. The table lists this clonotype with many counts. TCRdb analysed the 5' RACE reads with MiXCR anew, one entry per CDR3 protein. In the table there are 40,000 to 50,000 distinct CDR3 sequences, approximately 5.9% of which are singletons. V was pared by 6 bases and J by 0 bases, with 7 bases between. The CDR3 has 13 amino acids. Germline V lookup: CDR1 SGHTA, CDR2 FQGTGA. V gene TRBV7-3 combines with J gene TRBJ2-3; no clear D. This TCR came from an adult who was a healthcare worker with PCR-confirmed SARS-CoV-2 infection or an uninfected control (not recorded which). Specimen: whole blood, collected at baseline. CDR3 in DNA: TGTGCCAGCAGAGCTGGGAGCACAGATACGCAGTATTTT. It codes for CASRAGSTDTQYF.